This T cell receptor beta chain is from a study of blood T cell repertoires in COVID-19. As for the study in general: Samples taken during acute and convalescent COVID-19 were collected in the United States, Italy and Spain. The cDNA or gDNA used as material had been derived from T cells, B-cell-depleted T cells, or PBMCs.

V lost 6 bases to trimming and J lost 4 bases, with 18 bases between them. The CDR3 is made up of 16 amino acids. From germline, CDR1 is MNHEY and CDR2 SMNVEV (reference sequence). Per the original data handling: Nucleated cell counts were estimated from reference gene primer amplification. Sequencing was performed with immunoSEQ multiplex PCR; in TCRdb, only in-frame clones are kept and a portion is missing. The DNA was the basis for D and trimming; V, J and clone size are from that table. The profile shows approximately 230,000 clones, about 85% of them singletons. This TCR came from a man between 18 and 29 years old with active or convalescent COVID-19. Specimen: peripheral blood. V usage is TRBV27 and J usage is TRBJ1-4; D is perhaps TRBD1 (5 bases). CDR3 loop: CASRLMAGGGNEKLFF. In DNA form, the CDR3 reads TGTGCCAGCAGACTGATGGCGGGGGGGGGTAATGAAAAACTGTTTTTT.